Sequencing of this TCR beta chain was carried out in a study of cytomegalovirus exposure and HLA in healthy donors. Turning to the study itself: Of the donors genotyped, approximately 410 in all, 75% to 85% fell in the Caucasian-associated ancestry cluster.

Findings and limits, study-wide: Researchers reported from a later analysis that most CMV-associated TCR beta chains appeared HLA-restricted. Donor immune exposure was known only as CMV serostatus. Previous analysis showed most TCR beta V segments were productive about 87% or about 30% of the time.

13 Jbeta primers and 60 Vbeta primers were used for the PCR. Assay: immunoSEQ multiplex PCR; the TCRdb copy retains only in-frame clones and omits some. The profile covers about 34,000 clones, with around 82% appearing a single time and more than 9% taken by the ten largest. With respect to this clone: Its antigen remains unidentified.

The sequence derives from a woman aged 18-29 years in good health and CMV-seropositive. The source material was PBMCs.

The CDR3 is CASSLAAGGRAGELFF. CDR3 coding DNA: TGCGCCAGCAGCTTGGCCGCGGGAGGAAGGGCCGGGGAGCTGTTTTTT. The chain carries TRBV5-1 and TRBJ2-2; 8 bases map to TRBD2. The ends lost 0 bases at V and 6 bases at J; junction bases unmatched: 7. The CDR3 spans 16 residues. The germline gives CDR1 SGHRS, CDR2 YFSETQ.